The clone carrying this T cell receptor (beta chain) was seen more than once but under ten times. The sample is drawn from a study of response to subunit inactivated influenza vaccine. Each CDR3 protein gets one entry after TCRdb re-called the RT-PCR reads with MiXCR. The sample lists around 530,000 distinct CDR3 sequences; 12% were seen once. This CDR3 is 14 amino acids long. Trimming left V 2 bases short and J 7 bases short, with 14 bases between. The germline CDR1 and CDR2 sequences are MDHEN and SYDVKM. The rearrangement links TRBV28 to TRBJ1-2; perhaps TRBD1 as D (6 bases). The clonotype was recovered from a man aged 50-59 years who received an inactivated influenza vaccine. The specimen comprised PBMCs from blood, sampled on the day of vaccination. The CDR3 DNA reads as TGTGCCAGCAGTTTAAGCGGGGGGGCACGTGGCTACACCTTC. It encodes CASSLSGGARGYTF.